This T cell receptor (beta chain) was sequenced in a study of glioma-infiltrating T cells. The study, taken as a whole, reports: Only very few CDR3 sequences appeared in both tissue and blood. Gliomas, especially low-grade, showed above-expected tissue-blood divergence; non-neoplastic patients showed below.

Of note for this clonotype: Its cognate antigen is unknown.

V trimming: 6 bases; J trimming: 7 bases; junction bases outside the gene matches: 3. This CDR3 contains 12 residues. In germline, CDR1 is DFQATT, CDR2 SNEGSKA (reference sequence). The iRepertoire nested amplicon-rescue multiplex PCR amplified TCR alpha and beta CDR3s from RNA. Input was roughly 85-450 ng of tissue mRNA or PBMC total RNA. Each CDR3 protein is one row after TCRdb ran MiXCR on the multiplex PCR reads. The sample lists approximately 190,000 distinct CDR3 sequences, roughly a third occurring once. Sequences were obtained from glioma tissue, nonneoplastic brain tissue, or PBMCs (not recorded which). The chain uses TRBV20-1 and TRBJ2-1, with 10 bases matching TRBD2. This receptor was obtained from a human donor with low-grade glioma or glioblastoma, undergoing nonglioma brain surgery, or in good health (not recorded which). The CDR3 nucleotides are TGCAGTGCCCAACTAGCGGGGAATGAGCAGTTCTTC. This sequence encodes CSAQLAGNEQFF.